These 20 T cell receptor beta chains share one sample of origin, sequenced in a study of Graves' ophthalmopathy and Graves' hyperthyroidism (dated by TCRdb to 2016 to 2019). The sample was run on an Illumina HiSeq 2000. For repertoire sequencing, the TCR beta CDR3 regions were amplified from RNA transcripts. The first round was an RT-PCR using HTBI primers with the Qiagen OneStep RT-PCR kit, and this first round was followed by a second-round multiplex PCR, then size selection and purification. In-frame beta chains were kept once TCRdb had trimmed the public reads at Q25 with fastp and called clones with MiXCR. Rows merge per CDR3 protein into single entries with the most common DNA and genes. Within this sample are over a million distinct CDR3 sequences, with about 40% of them counted one time only. The ten largest clones add up to around 10% of the sample. The sequenced material came from peripheral blood or thyroid tissue (not recorded which). These receptor sequences come from an adult man with Graves' hyperthyroidism.

This clonotype was seen ten or more times. The chain links TRBV20-1 to TRBJ1-1; the match to TRBD1 covers 7 bases. CDR3 size: 12 residues. CDR1 is DFQATT, CDR2 SNEGSKA, per germline (reference sequence). Losses at the gene ends were 4 bases for V and 1 base for J; bases not matched to a gene: 0. The CDR3 sequence is CSATGGNTEAFF. CDR3 DNA sequence: TGCAGTGCTACAGGGGGGAACACTGAAGCTTTCTTT.

This clonotype was seen many times. The gene calls are TRBV9 and TRBJ1-2, with D maybe TRBD1 (5 bases). V was shortened by 5 bases and J by 6 bases, with 14 bases between the two germline ends. This CDR3 comprises 13 residues. The V gene's germline CDR1 is SGDLS and CDR2 YYNGEE. The CDR3 region is CASSDSGLHGYTF. The CDR3 nucleotides are TGTGCCAGCAGTGACAGCGGGCTACATGGCTACACCTTC.

Many counts were recorded for this clonotype. The chain recombines TRBV7-2 with TRBJ2-7; TRBD1 or TRBD2 may be the D gene (5 bases each). The CDR3 runs 15 residues. Germline CDR1 and CDR2: SGHTA and FQGNSA. The V end lost 5 bases, the J end lost 2 bases, and 16 bases lay between the germline ends. For the CDR3, the DNA is TGTGCCAGCAGCCCCATTGGGGGTACGCCCTACGAGCAGTACTTC. Its protein product is CASSPIGGTPYEQYF. Filled out from reference TRBV7-2 and TRBJ2-7, the complete variable domain reads GAGVSQSPSNKVTEKGKDVELRCDPISGHTALYWYRQSLGQGLEFLIYFQGNSAPDKSGLPSDRFSAERTGGSVSTLTIQRTQQEDSAVYLCASSPIGGTPYEQYFGPGTRLTVT.

The genes are TRBV5-6 and TRBJ1-2; TRBD1 agrees at 10 bases. Germline V gene data show CDR1 as SGHDT and CDR2 as YYEEEE. This CDR3 spans 15 amino acids. The ends lost 3 bases at V and 3 bases at J; junction bases unmatched: 5. CDR3 protein: CASSWTGTGDYGYTF. The CDR3, as DNA: TGTGCCAGCAGCTGGACGGGGACAGGGGACTATGGCTACACCTTC.

This clonotype was seen more than once but under ten times. The chain carries TRBV7-2 and TRBJ1-4; a possible D gene is TRBD1 (6 bases). Germline values: CDR1 SGHTA, CDR2 FQGNSA. V gave up 1 base and J gave up 8 bases, with 11 bases separating them. This CDR3 region has 14 residues. Here the CDR3 reads CASSLGGGREKLFF. Written as DNA, the CDR3 is TGTGCCAGCAGCTTAGGAGGGGGACGGGAAAAACTGTTTTTT. Based on the CDR3 plus reference TRBV7-2 and TRBJ1-4, the full variable domain is GAGVSQSPSNKVTEKGKDVELRCDPISGHTALYWYRQSLGQGLEFLIYFQGNSAPDKSGLPSDRFSAERTGGSVSTLTIQRTQQEDSAVYLCASSLGGGREKLFFGSGTQLSVL.

This clonotype was detected ten times or more. The genes are TRBV10-3 and TRBJ1-1; D remains ambiguous. The germline V gene has CDR1 ENHRY and CDR2 SYGVKD. This CDR3 is built from 15 residues. V was trimmed by 0 bases and J by 6 bases, leaving 14 bases between them. In DNA, the CDR3 is TGTGCCATCAGTGAGTCCCGGAGCCCGAAGTCTGAAGCTTTCTTT. It is translated as CAISESRSPKSEAFF.

A few counts support this clonotype. The rearrangement links TRBV12-3 or TRBV12-4 to TRBJ2-5; D is possibly TRBD1 (5 bases). The germline V and J ends were trimmed by 5 bases and 3 bases, with 25 bases remaining between them. The CDR3 length is 18 residues. The CDR3 region has the DNA TGTGCCAGCAGTCCACATTTAAGGGGCGCGTGGATCGAAGAGACCCAGTACTTC. Translating it yields CASSPHLRGAWIEETQYF.

This clonotype was picked up a small number of times. The rearrangement links TRBV14 to TRBJ1-2; no definite D call. Germline V lookup: CDR1 SGHDN, CDR2 FVKESK. Between the trimmed V and J ends, which lost 4 bases and 4 bases, there was a span of 19 bases. The CDR3 extends over 16 amino acids. CDR3 nucleotides: TGTGCCAGCAGCCTAGGCGGACCTCAGAGAACCTATGGCTACACCTTC. Protein sequence: CASSLGGPQRTYGYTF.

Only a few counts were recorded for this clonotype. At one end, the junction sequence differs from germline, possibly due to a read error. This chain uses TRBV2 with TRBJ1-3; no clear D gene. The CDR3 is 14 amino acids. Germline V lookup: CDR1 SNHLY, CDR2 FYNNEI. CDR3 bases: TGCGCAAGCGCCCCTTCCAGCTCTGGAAACACCATATATTTT. Translated, it gives CASAPSSSGNTIYF.

This clonotype occurred many times. The chain uses TRBV19 and TRBJ2-6; D is possibly TRBD1 (6 bases). Trimming stripped 4 bases from V and 5 bases from J, with 12 bases between. Germline CDR1 and CDR2: LNHDA and SQIVND (reference sequence). CDR3 length equals 15 residues. The CDR3 spells CASSNGQRWANVLTF. In DNA form, the CDR3 reads TGTGCCAGTAGTAATGGACAGAGATGGGCCAACGTCCTGACTTTC.

V and J are TRBV24-1 and TRBJ2-1, with TRBD1 identical over 10 bases. Germline V lookup: CDR1 KGHDR, CDR2 SFDVKD. The V segment lost 3 bases and the J segment 10 bases; nucleotides outside the gene matches: 8. The CDR3 totals 15 residues. As DNA, the CDR3 is TGTGCCACCAGTGATAGAGCGGGACAGGGGAGGGAGCAGTTCTTC. Translation gives CATSDRAGQGREQFF.

This clonotype was detected a few times. This rearrangement joins TRBV27 to TRBJ1-6, with unresolved D. This CDR3 is 14 amino acids long. Germline V CDR1 and CDR2: MNHEY, SMNVEV (reference sequence). Trimming pared 5 bases from V and 11 bases from J, leaving 16 bases between. The CDR3 spells CASSPVAFRPPLHF. CDR3 coding DNA: TGTGCCAGCAGTCCGGTCGCGTTCAGGCCACCCCTCCACTTT.

In its sample, this clonotype was seen a few times. V is TRBV7-2 and J is TRBJ2-7; D remains ambiguous. V lost 5 bases to trimming and J lost 2 bases, with 13 bases between them. Germline V gene lookup returns CDR1 SGHTA and CDR2 FQGNSA. The CDR3 extends over 14 amino acids. CDR3 amino acids: CASSQMRHTYEQYF. CDR3 bases: TGTGCCAGCAGCCAAATGAGACATACCTACGAGCAGTACTTC. The full variable domain, its missing parts supplied by reference TRBV7-2 and TRBJ2-7, is GAGVSQSPSNKVTEKGKDVELRCDPISGHTALYWYRQSLGQGLEFLIYFQGNSAPDKSGLPSDRFSAERTGGSVSTLTIQRTQQEDSAVYLCASSQMRHTYEQYFGPGTRLTVT.

This clonotype showed up just a few times. The chain joins TRBV5-1 to TRBJ2-6; TRBD1 aligns across 8 bases. This CDR3 contains 21 residues. V gave up 4 bases and J gave up 4 bases; unmatched junction bases: 22. The germline gives CDR1 SGHRS, CDR2 YFSETQ. The CDR3 loop is CASSVRPGVRQGSSGANVLTF. The DNA of the CDR3 is TGCGCCAGCAGCGTGCGGCCGGGTGTGAGACAGGGGTCATCAGGGGCCAACGTCCTGACTTTC.

The sample holds many counts of this clonotype. The gene calls are TRBV29-1 and TRBJ1-2; D remains ambiguous. The CDR3 loop spans 14 amino acids. CDR1 is SQVTM, CDR2 ANQGSEA, per germline. Trimming removed 6 bases from V and 0 bases from J, with 14 bases in between. The CDR3 nucleotides read TGCAGCGTCCTCGGGCCTGTAGCTAACTATGGCTACACCTTC. This encodes CSVLGPVANYGYTF. Combining the CDR3 with reference TRBV29-1 and TRBJ1-2 gives the whole variable domain SAVISQKPSRDICQRGTSLTIQCQVDSQVTMMFWYRQQPGQSLTLIATANQGSEATYESGFVIDKFPISRPNLTFSTLTVSNMSPEDSSIYLCSVLGPVANYGYTFGSGTRLTVV.

For this clonotype: Compared with germline, one end of the junction differs, possibly owing to a read error. Here the CDR3 DNA reads TGCGCCAGCAGCAGAGGACAGGCTACGAACACTGAAGCTTTC. Its translation: CASSRGQATNTEAF. The V gene is TRBV5-1, the J gene TRBJ2-6; 7 positions match TRBD1. The CDR3 contains 14 residues. CDR1 is SGHRS and CDR2 is YFSETQ in the germline V gene.

At least ten counts were recorded for this clonotype. This sequence joins TRBV19 and TRBJ1-1; D unclear. This CDR3 contains 13 residues. V lost 5 bases to trimming and J lost 6 bases, with 13 bases between them. Germline V lookup: CDR1 LNHDA, CDR2 SQIVND (reference sequence). The CDR3 DNA reads TGTGCCAGTAGTGTTTTAAGTTGGGCTGAAGCTTTCTTT. Amino acids: CASSVLSWAEAFF.

This rearrangement joins TRBV15 to TRBJ2-5; 7 nucleotides align to TRBD1. The CDR3 is 15 amino acids. V lost 1 base to trimming and J lost 5 bases; unmatched junction nucleotides: 7. Germline CDR1 and CDR2: LNHNV and YYDKDF (reference sequence). This CDR3 reads CATSRGDRESETQYF. The CDR3 DNA is TGTGCCACCAGCAGAGGAGACAGGGAGTCGGAGACCCAGTACTTC.

This chain uses TRBV10-2 with TRBJ2-3, with a possible D match to TRBD2 (6 bases). Deletions cut 2 bases from V and 6 bases from J, with 9 bases between. Germline CDR1 reads WSHSY; CDR2 reads SAAADI. This CDR3 spans 13 amino acids. The CDR3 nucleotides read TGCGCCAGCAGTGAGGTTGGGGGGGATACGCAGTATTTT. This gives the protein CASSEVGGDTQYF.

This clonotype has more than one count but fewer than ten. J is TRBJ1-5 and V is TRBV4-2, with D unresolved. CDR1 and CDR2 from the germline V gene are LGHNA and YNFKEQ. The germline V and J ends were trimmed by 0 bases and 2 bases, with 8 bases remaining between them. The CDR3 has 15 amino acids. CDR3 sequence reads: CASSQDTEGNQPQHF. In nucleotides, the CDR3 is TGTGCCAGCAGCCAAGATACAGAGGGCAATCAGCCCCAGCATTTT.